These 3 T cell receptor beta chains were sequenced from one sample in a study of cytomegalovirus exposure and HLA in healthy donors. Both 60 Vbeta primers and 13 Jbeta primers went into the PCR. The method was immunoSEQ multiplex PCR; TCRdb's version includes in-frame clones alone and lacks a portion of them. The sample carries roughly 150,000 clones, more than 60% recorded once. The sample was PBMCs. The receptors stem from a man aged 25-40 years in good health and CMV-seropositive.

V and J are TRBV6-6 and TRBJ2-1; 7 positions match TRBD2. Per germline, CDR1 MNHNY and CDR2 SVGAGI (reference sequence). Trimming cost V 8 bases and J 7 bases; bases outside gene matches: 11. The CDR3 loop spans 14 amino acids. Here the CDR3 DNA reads TGTGCCAGCGGGGAGGGGTTACTAAGAAATGAGCAGTTCTTC. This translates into CASGEGLLRNEQFF.

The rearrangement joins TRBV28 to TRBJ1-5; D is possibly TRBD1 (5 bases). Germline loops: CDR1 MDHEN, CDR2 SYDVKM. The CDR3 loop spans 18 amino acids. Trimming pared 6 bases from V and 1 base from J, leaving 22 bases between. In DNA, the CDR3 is TGTGCCAGCAGACCCCGGGTGGGGGGAGGGTGGAGCAATCAGCCCCAGCATTTT. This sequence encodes CASRPRVGGGWSNQPQHF.

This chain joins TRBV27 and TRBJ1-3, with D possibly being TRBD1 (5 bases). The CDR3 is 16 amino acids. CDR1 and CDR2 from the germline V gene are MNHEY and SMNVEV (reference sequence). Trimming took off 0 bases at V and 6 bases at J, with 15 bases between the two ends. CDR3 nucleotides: TGTGCCAGCAGTTTATCGGGGCCCGGGGGGACAAACACCATATATTTT. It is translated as CASSLSGPGGTNTIYF.